This T cell receptor (beta chain) was documented in a study of T cell responses to AZD1222 COVID-19 vaccine. With 0 bases removed from V and 2 bases from J, the gap between germline ends came to 11 bases. The germline V gene encodes CDR1 MRHNA and CDR2 SNTAGT. The CDR3 is 16 residues long. About this clone itself: The target antigen is unknown.

Study results and limitations: Nearly half of spike-specific TCRs reportedly target variant regions that are unmutated in the B.1.351 and B.1.1.7 variants. Only five or six people who got AZD1222 tested seropositive at baseline. Without day 14 samples, only post-peak T cell repertoires were studied.

The repertoire was sequenced with immunoSEQ multiplex PCR; TCRdb's copy has only in-frame clones and lacks some. The sample consists of around 130,000 clones, around 94% of them appearing once. This receptor was obtained from an adult in good health. Specimen: peripheral blood, collected on day 0 of AZD1222 vaccination. The gene calls are TRBV6-4 and TRBJ1-5, with D hard to call. CDR3 nucleotide sequence: TGTGCCAGCAGTGACTCGAGAGGCTCTCGCAATCAGCCCCAGCATTTT. Translation: CASSDSRGSRNQPQHF.